The 5 T cell receptor beta chains in this list originate from one sample, sequenced in a study of early T cells in non-severe SARS-CoV-2 infection. A single record per CDR3 protein comes from TCRdb applying MiXCR to the 5' RACE reads. The sample lists about 99,000 distinct CDR3 sequences, roughly 15% occurring once. Sequenced material: whole blood. These receptors all stem from an adult who was a healthcare worker with PCR-confirmed SARS-CoV-2 infection or an uninfected control (not recorded which).

The chain combines TRBV20-1 with TRBJ2-5; TRBD1 is a possible D gene (6 bases). Germline V lookup: CDR1 DFQATT, CDR2 SNEGSKA (reference sequence). V gave up 5 bases and J gave up 6 bases, with 16 bases separating them. The CDR3 runs 13 residues. The CDR3 nucleotides read TGCAGTGCTCCCCCAGGGGCCGAAAAGACCCAGTACTTC. This sequence encodes CSAPPGAEKTQYF.

This clonotype appeared a few times. J is TRBJ1-2 and V is TRBV6-2 or TRBV6-3; D ambiguous. The CDR3 covers 13 residues. V was pared by 6 bases and J by 6 bases, with 14 bases between. Germline V gene lookup returns CDR1 MNHEY and CDR2 SVGEGT. The CDR3 region is CASRDFQADGYTF. The CDR3 DNA sequence: TGTGCCAGCAGAGATTTCCAGGCAGATGGCTACACCTTC.

The chain recombines TRBV20-1 with TRBJ1-2; D is ambiguous. The germline CDR1 and CDR2 sequences are DFQATT and SNEGSKA (reference sequence). V was cut by 7 bases and J by 4 bases, with 19 bases left in between. The CDR3 covers 14 residues. CDR3: CSVTPGEVSYGYTF. The CDR3 DNA sequence: TGCAGTGTCACCCCAGGAGAAGTTAGCTATGGCTACACCTTC.

The chain has TRBV20-1 and TRBJ2-4, with a tentative D call TRBD2 (6 bases). This CDR3 contains 15 residues. The germline gives CDR1 DFQATT, CDR2 SNEGSKA (reference sequence). Trimming stripped 5 bases from V and 0 bases from J, with 14 bases between. This CDR3 reads CSAGGPTAAKNIQYF. CDR3 coding DNA: TGCAGTGCTGGAGGGCCAACAGCAGCCAAAAACATTCAGTACTTC.

This clonotype was recorded once. This likely comes from a read error, as the CDR3 has no conserved phenylalanine or tryptophan at its end. The CDR3, as DNA: TGTGCCAGCAGTTTTAGCAGCACCTCCTACGAGCAGTACATC. Amino acid sequence: CASSFSSTSYEQYI. The genes are TRBV27 and TRBJ2-7; D uncertain. The CDR3 loop spans 14 amino acids. V gave up 3 bases and J gave up 0 bases, with 9 bases separating them. The germline V gene encodes CDR1 MNHEY and CDR2 SMNVEV (reference sequence).